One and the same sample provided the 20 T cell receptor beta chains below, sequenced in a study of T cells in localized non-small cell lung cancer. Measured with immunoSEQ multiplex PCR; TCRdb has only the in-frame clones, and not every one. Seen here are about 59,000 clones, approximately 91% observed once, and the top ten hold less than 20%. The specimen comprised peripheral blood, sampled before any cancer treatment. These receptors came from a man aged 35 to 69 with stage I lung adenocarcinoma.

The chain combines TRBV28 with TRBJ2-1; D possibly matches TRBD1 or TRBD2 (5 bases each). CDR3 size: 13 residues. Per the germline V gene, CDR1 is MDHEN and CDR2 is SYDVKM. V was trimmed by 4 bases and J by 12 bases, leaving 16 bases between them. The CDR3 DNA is TGTGCCAGCAGTTCCCGGGACCTGAAAGGGCAGTTCTTC. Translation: CASSSRDLKGQFF.

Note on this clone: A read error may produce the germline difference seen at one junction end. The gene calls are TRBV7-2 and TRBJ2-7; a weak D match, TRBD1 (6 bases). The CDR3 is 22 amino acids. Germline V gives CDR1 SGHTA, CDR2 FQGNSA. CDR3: CASSLAARSSRYARGHLYEQYF. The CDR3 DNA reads TGTGCCAGCAGCCTAGCAGCTAGATCGAGTCGTTATGCCAGGGGACACCTCTACGAGCAGTACTTC.

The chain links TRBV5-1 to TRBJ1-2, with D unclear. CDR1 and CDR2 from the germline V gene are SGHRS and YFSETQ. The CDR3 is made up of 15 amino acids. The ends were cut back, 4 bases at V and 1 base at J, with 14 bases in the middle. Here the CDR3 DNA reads TGCGCCAGCAGCCCCCGGGGAACCGATAACTATGGCTACACCTTC. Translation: CASSPRGTDNYGYTF. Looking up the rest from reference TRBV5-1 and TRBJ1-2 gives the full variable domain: KAGVTQTPRYLIKTRGQQVTLSCSPISGHRSVSWYQQTPGQGLQFLFEYFSETQRNKGNFPGRFSGRQFSNSRSEMNVSTLELGDSALYLCASSPRGTDNYGYTFGSGTRLTVV.

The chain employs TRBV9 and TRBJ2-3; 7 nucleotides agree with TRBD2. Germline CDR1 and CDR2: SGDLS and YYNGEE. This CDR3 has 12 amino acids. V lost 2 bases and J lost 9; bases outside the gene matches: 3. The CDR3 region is CASSVGGRTQYF. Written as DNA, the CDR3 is TGTGCCAGCAGCGTGGGGGGGAGGACGCAGTATTTT.

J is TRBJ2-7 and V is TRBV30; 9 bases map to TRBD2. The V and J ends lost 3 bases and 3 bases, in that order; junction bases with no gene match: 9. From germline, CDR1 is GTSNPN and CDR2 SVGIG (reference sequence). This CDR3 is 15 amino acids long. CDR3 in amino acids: CAWRNKAGGDYEQYF. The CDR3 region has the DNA TGTGCCTGGAGGAATAAAGCGGGAGGTGACTACGAGCAGTACTTC.

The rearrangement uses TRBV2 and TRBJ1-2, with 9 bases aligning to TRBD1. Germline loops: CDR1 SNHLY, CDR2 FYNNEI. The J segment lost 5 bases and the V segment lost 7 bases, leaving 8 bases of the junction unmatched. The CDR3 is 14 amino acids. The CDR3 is CASTLGQGTYGYTF. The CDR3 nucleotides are TGTGCCAGCACTTTGGGACAGGGCACGTATGGCTACACCTTC. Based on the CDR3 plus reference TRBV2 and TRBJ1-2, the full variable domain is EPEVTQTPSHQVTQMGQEVILRCVPISNHLYFYWYRQILGQKVEFLVSFYNNEISEKSEIFDDQFSVERPDGSNFTLKIRSTKLEDSAMYFCASTLGQGTYGYTFGSGTRLTVV.

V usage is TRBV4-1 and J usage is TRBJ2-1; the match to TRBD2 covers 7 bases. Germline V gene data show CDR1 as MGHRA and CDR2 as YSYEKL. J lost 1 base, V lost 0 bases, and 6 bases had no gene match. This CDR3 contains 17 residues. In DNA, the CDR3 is TGCGCCAGCAGCCAAGAGCCTAGCGGAGTATCCTACAATGAGCAGTTCTTC. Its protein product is CASSQEPSGVSYNEQFF.

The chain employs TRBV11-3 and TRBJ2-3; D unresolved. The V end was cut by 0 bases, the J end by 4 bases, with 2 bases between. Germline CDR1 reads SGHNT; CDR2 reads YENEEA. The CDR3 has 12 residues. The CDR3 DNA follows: TGTGCCAGCAGCTTAGAGTCAGATACGCAGTATTTT. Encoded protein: CASSLESDTQYF.

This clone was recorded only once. CDR3 sequence reads: CASSLVGGRSNQPQHF. The CDR3, as DNA: TGTGCCAGCAGCTTAGTAGGTGGTAGGAGCAATCAGCCCCAGCATTTT. V is TRBV7-2 and J is TRBJ1-5; D uncertain. Trimming removed 1 base at V and 1 base at J, with 11 bases between. The CDR3 covers 16 residues. The germline gives CDR1 SGHTA, CDR2 FQGNSA.

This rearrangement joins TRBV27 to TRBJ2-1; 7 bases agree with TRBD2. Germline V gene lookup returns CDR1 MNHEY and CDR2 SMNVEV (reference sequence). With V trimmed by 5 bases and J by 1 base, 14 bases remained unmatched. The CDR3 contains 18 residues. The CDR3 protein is CASSLRRLQAGSYNEQFF. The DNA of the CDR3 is TGTGCCAGCAGTCTCCGAAGGTTGCAAGCGGGATCCTACAATGAGCAGTTCTTC.

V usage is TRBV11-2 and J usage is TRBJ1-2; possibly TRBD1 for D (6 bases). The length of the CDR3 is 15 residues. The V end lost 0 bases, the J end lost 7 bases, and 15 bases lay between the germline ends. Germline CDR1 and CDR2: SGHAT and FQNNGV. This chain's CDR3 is CASSLDVRDTGGYTF. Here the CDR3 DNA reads TGTGCCAGCAGCTTAGATGTCAGGGACACTGGTGGCTACACCTTC.

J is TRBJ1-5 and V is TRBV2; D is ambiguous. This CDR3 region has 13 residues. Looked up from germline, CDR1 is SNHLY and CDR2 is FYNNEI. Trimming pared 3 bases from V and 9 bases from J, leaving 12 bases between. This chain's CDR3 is CASSDYEGRPQHF. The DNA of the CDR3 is TGTGCCAGCAGTGACTACGAAGGGAGGCCCCAGCATTTT.

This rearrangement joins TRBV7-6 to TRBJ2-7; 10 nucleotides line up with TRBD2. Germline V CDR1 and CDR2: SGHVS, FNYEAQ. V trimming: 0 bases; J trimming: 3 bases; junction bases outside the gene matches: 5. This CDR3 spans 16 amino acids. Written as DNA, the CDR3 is TGTGCCAGCAGCTTAGCGCATACTAGCGGGATCTACGAGCAGTACTTC. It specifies CASSLAHTSGIYEQYF.

DNA of the CDR3: TGCGCCAGCAGCCAAGATCGGGGACTAGCGTGGATTCAGTACTTC. It encodes CASSQDRGLAWIQYF. V gene TRBV4-1 combines with J gene TRBJ2-4, with TRBD2 identical over 10 bases. The V gene's germline CDR1 is MGHRA and CDR2 YSYEKL. The CDR3 contains 15 residues. Losses at the gene ends were 0 bases for V and 10 bases for J; bases not matched to a gene: 6.

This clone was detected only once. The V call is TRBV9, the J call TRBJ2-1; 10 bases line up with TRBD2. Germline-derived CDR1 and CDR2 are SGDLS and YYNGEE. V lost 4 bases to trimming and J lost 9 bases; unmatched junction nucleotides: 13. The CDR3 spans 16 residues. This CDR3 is CASSPSGRLAGLEQFF. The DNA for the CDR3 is TGTGCCAGCAGCCCCTCGGGGCGACTAGCGGGCCTTGAGCAGTTCTTC.

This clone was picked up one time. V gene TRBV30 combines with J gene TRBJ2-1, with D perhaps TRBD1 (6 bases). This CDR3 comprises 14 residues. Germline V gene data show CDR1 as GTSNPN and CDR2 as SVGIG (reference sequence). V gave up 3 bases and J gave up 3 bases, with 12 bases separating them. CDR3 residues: CAWRGTSHYNEQFF. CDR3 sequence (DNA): TGTGCCTGGAGGGGGACAAGCCACTACAATGAGCAGTTCTTC.

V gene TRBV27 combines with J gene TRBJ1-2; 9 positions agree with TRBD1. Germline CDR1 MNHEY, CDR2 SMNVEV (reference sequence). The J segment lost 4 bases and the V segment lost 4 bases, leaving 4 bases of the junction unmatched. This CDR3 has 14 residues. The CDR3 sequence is CASSWGQGLYGYTF. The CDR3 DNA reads TGTGCCAGCAGTTGGGGACAGGGTCTCTATGGCTACACCTTC.

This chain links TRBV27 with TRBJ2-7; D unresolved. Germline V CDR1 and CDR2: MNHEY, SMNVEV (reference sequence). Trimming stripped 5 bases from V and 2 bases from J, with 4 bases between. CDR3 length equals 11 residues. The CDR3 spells CASSNTYEQYF. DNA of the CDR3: TGTGCCAGCAGTAATACCTACGAGCAGTACTTC.

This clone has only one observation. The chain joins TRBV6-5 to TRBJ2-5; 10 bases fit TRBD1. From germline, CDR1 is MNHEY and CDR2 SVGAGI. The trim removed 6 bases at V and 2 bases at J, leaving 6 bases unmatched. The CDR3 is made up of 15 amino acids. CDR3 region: CASRSGTGVQETQYF. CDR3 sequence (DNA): TGTGCCAGCAGGTCCGGGACAGGGGTACAAGAGACCCAGTACTTC.

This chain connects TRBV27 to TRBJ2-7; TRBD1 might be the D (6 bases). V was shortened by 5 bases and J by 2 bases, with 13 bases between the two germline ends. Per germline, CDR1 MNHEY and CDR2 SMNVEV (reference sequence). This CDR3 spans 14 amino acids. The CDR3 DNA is TGTGCCAGCAGTGTGAACAGGGACGCCTACGAGCAGTACTTC. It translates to CASSVNRDAYEQYF.